The 27 T cell receptor beta chains below all came from one sample that was sequenced in a study of regulatory T cells in long-lasting Graves disease. In building TCR beta libraries, iRepertoire HTBI primers were used together with Arm-PCR of CDR3 regions. One entry per CDR3 protein, called by TCRdb with MiXCR from the multiplex PCR reads. The data show hundreds of thousands of distinct CDR3 sequences, with around 16% seen just once and approximately 25% held by the top ten. Noted time point: newly diagnosed GD, antithyroid drugs for less than 3 months. The TCR library was made from RNA extracted from PBMCs. The sample was also linked to a second study, of T cells in Graves' hyperthyroidism and ophthalmopathy.

This specimen was peripheral blood mononuclear cells (PBMCs), taken at new diagnosis, from a patient treated with antithyroid drugs. These receptors originate from a woman aged 40-65 years with Graves disease.

The sample holds many counts of this clonotype. The CDR3 is CASSSLGTDTQYF. CDR3 sequence (DNA): TGTGCCAGCAGTAGCCTTGGCACAGATACGCAGTATTTT. The gene calls are TRBV6-1 and TRBJ2-3; no firm D call. From germline, CDR1 is MNHNS and CDR2 SASEGT. CDR3 length: 13 residues. The germline V and J ends were trimmed by 5 bases and 1 base, with 7 bases remaining between them.

There are a few counts of this clonotype. This chain links TRBV29-1 with TRBJ2-3, with D maybe TRBD1 (6 bases). Germline-derived CDR1 and CDR2 are SQVTM and ANQGSEA. The CDR3 has 13 residues. Trimming removed 7 bases at V and 2 bases at J, with 13 bases between. The CDR3 protein is CSAVQGITDTQYF. CDR3 DNA sequence: TGCAGCGCTGTGCAGGGGATCACAGATACGCAGTATTTT.

This clonotype was found a few times. This chain uses TRBV15 with TRBJ2-5, with D maybe TRBD1 (5 bases). The V gene lost 0 bases and the J gene lost 5 bases, with 13 bases spanning the gap. This CDR3 region has 15 residues. CDR1 is LNHNV and CDR2 is YYDKDF in the germline V gene (reference sequence). DNA of the CDR3: TGTGCCACCAGCAGAGATGACAGCCTCGAGGAGACCCAGTACTTC. Translated: CATSRDDSLEETQYF.

The V call is TRBV6-1, the J call TRBJ2-3; TRBD2 matches 10 bases. Germline V gives CDR1 MNHNS, CDR2 SASEGT. After removal of 1 base from V and 6 bases from J, the junction contained 7 bases not matched to a gene. The CDR3 spans 16 residues. The CDR3 protein is CASSEGAGGGTDTQYF. CDR3 sequence (DNA): TGTGCCAGCAGTGAAGGAGCGGGGGGGGGGACGGATACGCAGTATTTT.

This chain joins TRBV12-5 and TRBJ2-7; the D is unclear. The length of the CDR3 is 13 residues. V was clipped by 2 bases and J by 0 bases, with 5 bases between them. Germline V gene data show CDR1 as LGHNT and CDR2 as FRNRAP. As DNA, the CDR3 is TGTGCTAGTGGTTTGCACGGCTCCTACGAGCAGTACTTC. Residues: CASGLHGSYEQYF.

The chain combines TRBV7-2 with TRBJ2-5, with D hard to call. Deletions cut 1 base from V and 2 bases from J, with 5 bases between. Germline CDR1 is SGHTA and CDR2 is FQGNSA. The CDR3 runs to 13 residues. CDR3 region: CASSLVAQETQYF. The CDR3 bases are TGTGCCAGCAGCTTAGTGGCTCAAGAGACCCAGTACTTC.

Of note for this clonotype: A much larger clonotype is one base distant, so this may be a read error. No conserved phenylalanine or tryptophan ends this CDR3, so it is likely a read error. The chain combines TRBV18 with TRBJ1-5; TRBD1 might be the D (5 bases). The CDR3 runs 14 residues. Trimming took off 5 bases at V and 6 bases at J, with 14 bases between the two ends. In germline, CDR1 is KGHSH, CDR2 LQKENI. CDR3 loop: CASSYVGVGQPQHL. The CDR3 DNA follows: TGTGCCAGCTCATATGTGGGGGTCGGTCAGCCCCAGCATCTT.

On this clonotype: Its ends do not fully match the called genes, so a read error is possible. This sequence joins TRBV7-9 and TRBJ2-7, with 11 positions matching TRBD1. Germline values: CDR1 SEHNR, CDR2 FQNEAQ (reference sequence). This CDR3 region has 16 residues. The CDR3 protein is CASSPTRTGGSYERYF. In nucleotides, the CDR3 is TGTGCCAGCAGCCCCACTCGGACAGGGGGCTCCTACGAGCGGTACTTC.

This clonotype has at least ten counts. The chain joins TRBV28 to TRBJ2-1; 11 bases map to TRBD1. CDR1 and CDR2 from the germline V gene are MDHEN and SYDVKM. There are 17 residues in the CDR3. J lost 6 bases, V lost 4 bases, and 11 bases had no gene match. CDR3 in DNA: TGTGCCAGCAGTTCGCACTCCGGGACAGGGGGACCCAATGAGCAGTTCTTC. Amino acids: CASSSHSGTGGPNEQFF.

This clonotype was counted a few times. As DNA, the CDR3 is TGTGCCAGCTCACCGTCGACAACTTCCTACGAGCAGTACTTC. Translation: CASSPSTTSYEQYF. The chain uses TRBV18 and TRBJ2-7; D is uncertain. V was pared by 3 bases and J by 1 base, with 10 bases between. Germline V CDR1 and CDR2: KGHSH, LQKENI. This CDR3 is 14 amino acids long.

This clonotype came up a few times. The V and J genes are TRBV3-1 and TRBJ2-2; weak D call: TRBD2 (5 bases). CDR1 is LGHDT and CDR2 is YNNKEL in the germline V gene (reference sequence). The CDR3 is made up of 14 amino acids. V lost 8 bases to trimming and J lost 4 bases, with 14 bases between them. In DNA, the CDR3 is TGTGCCAGCTATTCCGGGATCCTCACCGGGGAGCTGTTTTTT. This codes for CASYSGILTGELFF.

This clonotype was seen repeatedly, ten times or more. The chain has TRBV6-1 and TRBJ1-2; D remains ambiguous. The germline CDR1 and CDR2 sequences are MNHNS and SASEGT. The ends were cut back, 5 bases at V and 5 bases at J, with 15 bases in the middle. This CDR3 comprises 14 residues. CDR3 in DNA: TGTGCCAGCAGTACGCCGGGCGTGAGGTATGGCTACACCTTC. Protein sequence: CASSTPGVRYGYTF.

This clonotype was detected many times. The rearrangement uses TRBV12-3 or TRBV12-4 and TRBJ2-3; 12 bases are shared with TRBD2. This CDR3 has 17 amino acids. J was trimmed by 3 bases and V by 4 bases; bases with no gene match: 8. CDR3: CASSSLTSGGATDTQYF. Written as DNA, the CDR3 is TGTGCCAGCAGTTCCTTGACTAGCGGGGGAGCGACAGATACGCAGTATTTT.

This clonotype was seen many times. The chain joins TRBV20-1 to TRBJ1-2; D is uncertain. V lost 4 bases and J 1 base, leaving 7 bases between the germline ends. The CDR3 length is 12 residues. The germline gives CDR1 DFQATT, CDR2 SNEGSKA (reference sequence). The CDR3 loop is CSAMGRNYGYTF. For the CDR3, the DNA is TGCAGTGCTATGGGTCGTAACTATGGCTACACCTTC.

The gene calls are TRBV9 and TRBJ1-4, with a weak D call TRBD1 (6 bases). CDR1 and CDR2 (germline): SGDLS, YYNGEE. The CDR3 extends over 15 amino acids. V lost 3 bases and J 5 bases, leaving 14 bases between the germline ends. CDR3 protein: CASSAQWGPNEKLFF. The CDR3 DNA reads TGTGCCAGCAGCGCCCAGTGGGGGCCGAATGAAAAACTGTTTTTT.

This clonotype was counted at least ten times. The chain recombines TRBV5-6 with TRBJ1-1; D is undetermined. Germline values: CDR1 SGHDT, CDR2 YYEEEE. The V and J ends lost 6 bases and 4 bases respectively, with 16 bases between them. This CDR3 contains 14 residues. The CDR3 protein is CASTLPVFGTEAFF. The CDR3 nucleotides are TGTGCCAGCACTTTGCCCGTTTTCGGCACTGAAGCTTTCTTT.

The chain links TRBV6-2 or TRBV6-3 to TRBJ1-5, with unresolved D. CDR3 length: 17 residues. V lost 3 bases, J lost 1 base, and 16 bases lay in between. Per germline, CDR1 MNHEY and CDR2 SVGEGT. CDR3 protein: CASSYWSTLASNQPQHF. For the CDR3, the DNA is TGTGCCAGCAGTTATTGGAGTACCTTGGCAAGCAATCAGCCCCAGCATTTT.

The chain has TRBV6-2 or TRBV6-3 and TRBJ2-1; the D call may be TRBD1 or TRBD2 (9 bases each). V lost 2 bases and J lost 10, with 21 bases in between. The V gene's germline CDR1 is MNHEY and CDR2 SVGEGT. The CDR3 is 16 residues long. The CDR3 DNA is TGTGCCAGCAGTTACCGGGACAGGGATCTAGCGGGGGAGCAGTTCTTC. This gives the protein CASSYRDRDLAGEQFF.

This clonotype was counted many times. The chain is built from TRBV6-1 and TRBJ1-2; D is possibly TRBD1 (5 bases). The V end lost 4 bases, the J end lost 7 bases, and 16 bases lay between the germline ends. This CDR3 spans 14 amino acids. Germline values: CDR1 MNHNS, CDR2 SASEGT. CDR3 sequence reads: CASSASRVAGGYTF. CDR3 sequence (DNA): TGTGCCAGCAGTGCCTCCAGGGTCGCTGGTGGCTACACCTTC.

As concerns this clonotype: This may be a read error: a much more frequent sequence differs by one nucleotide. The V call is TRBV12-3 or TRBV12-4, the J call TRBJ2-5, with D perhaps matching TRBD1 (5 bases). This CDR3 is built from 13 residues. V shed 8 bases and J shed 3 bases, with 13 bases lying between them. DNA for the CDR3: TGTGCCAGCCCCTTTGACAGTGAAGAGACCCAGTACTTC. Its translation is CASPFDSEETQYF.

This chain uses TRBV19 with TRBJ2-1; perhaps D is TRBD1 or TRBD2 (7 bases each). V shed 6 bases and J shed 6 bases, with 18 bases lying between them. The CDR3 consists of 15 residues. CDR1 LNHDA and CDR2 SQIVND come from the germline V gene (reference sequence). The CDR3 protein is CASRTQGGAPNEQFF. CDR3 nucleotide sequence: TGTGCCAGTAGGACTCAGGGGGGGGCACCCAATGAGCAGTTCTTC.

Details on this clonotype: This may be a read error: a much more frequent sequence differs by one nucleotide. V usage is TRBV5-5 and J usage is TRBJ2-1; 14 bases map to TRBD2. Germline-derived CDR1 and CDR2 are SGHKS and YYEKEE (reference sequence). CDR3 size: 15 residues. The DNA of the CDR3 is TGTGCCAGCGGCTTCGGACTAGCGGGGGGCAATGAGCAGTTCTTC. Translation: CASGFGLAGGNEQFF.

This clonotype was seen ten or more times. This chain uses TRBV28 with TRBJ2-7, with TRBD1 identical over 9 bases. CDR1 and CDR2 from the germline V gene are MDHEN and SYDVKM. V shed 5 bases and J 2 bases; nucleotides not matched to a gene: 10. The CDR3 consists of 16 residues. CDR3 sequence: CASSRPGTGIPYEQYF. DNA of the CDR3: TGTGCCAGCAGTCGTCCCGGGACAGGGATCCCCTACGAGCAGTACTTC.

V usage is TRBV9 and J usage is TRBJ2-7, with 7 bases that match TRBD1. V was pared by 3 bases and J by 5 bases, with 5 bases of the junction left unmatched. Germline V gene data show CDR1 as SGDLS and CDR2 as YYNGEE. The CDR3 contains 13 residues. CDR3 in amino acids: CASSDPGTDEQYF. The CDR3 DNA reads TGTGCCAGCAGCGACCCCGGGACAGACGAGCAGTACTTC.

V and J are TRBV9 and TRBJ1-2; 10 bases map to TRBD1. The CDR3 spans 15 residues. Germline V gives CDR1 SGDLS, CDR2 YYNGEE. V lost 4 bases and J lost 5; bases outside the gene matches: 8. The CDR3 loop reads CASSPRTGGRYGYTF. The CDR3 coding sequence is TGTGCCAGCAGCCCCAGGACAGGGGGAAGGTATGGCTACACCTTC.

This clonotype was found a few times. The chain has TRBV20-1 and TRBJ2-5; D ambiguous. V dropped 0 bases and J dropped 5 bases, with 13 bases sitting between them. Germline-derived CDR1 and CDR2 are DFQATT and SNEGSKA (reference sequence). The CDR3 is 14 amino acids. This chain's CDR3 is CSARDLSGWETQYF. CDR3 bases: TGCAGTGCTAGAGATCTATCTGGATGGGAGACCCAGTACTTC.

This clonotype has a count of ten or more. The V and J genes are TRBV2 and TRBJ2-3, with a possible D match to TRBD2 (6 bases). The CDR3 has 14 amino acids. Germline CDR1 SNHLY, CDR2 FYNNEI. The ends were cut back, 7 bases at V and 2 bases at J, with 13 bases in the middle. The CDR3 DNA sequence: TGTGCCAGCAACCGGGACTCAAACACAGATACGCAGTATTTT. This sequence encodes CASNRDSNTDTQYF.